Shown below are 30 T cell receptor beta chains from a single sample sequenced in a study of Ad26.COV2.S vaccination and SARS-CoV-2 variants. Produced via immunoSEQ multiplex PCR; TCRdb's table is partial and in-frame only. The sample holds over 85,000 clones, 82% seen once. Material: peripheral blood, obtained after recovery from COVID-19. The receptors stem from a human donor who had recovered from COVID-19.

The chain carries TRBV2 and TRBJ1-2; D unclear. CDR1 and CDR2 from the germline V gene are SNHLY and FYNNEI. This CDR3 is 13 amino acids long. Trimming shortened V by 10 bases and J by 2 bases, and 14 bases separated the two germline ends. CDR3 bases: TGTGCCATATTGGGCAGCCTAAACTATGGCTACACCTTC. It translates to CAILGSLNYGYTF.

The chain uses TRBV18 and TRBJ2-7, with D uncertain. The germline gives CDR1 KGHSH, CDR2 LQKENI. Deletions cut 5 bases from V and 3 bases from J, with 8 bases between. The CDR3 runs 12 residues. CDR3 amino acids: CASSGTIYEQYF. CDR3 in DNA: TGTGCCAGCTCAGGCACAATCTACGAGCAGTACTTC. The whole variable domain, remainder taken from reference TRBV18 and TRBJ2-7, is NAGVMQNPRHLVRRRGQEARLRCSPMKGHSHVYWYRQLPEEGLKFMVYLQKENIIDESGMPKERFSAEFPKEGPSILRIQQVVRGDSAAYFCASSGTIYEQYFGPGTRLTVT.

V is TRBV5-1 and J is TRBJ1-6; tentative D call: TRBD1 (6 bases). This CDR3 region has 15 residues. With 3 bases removed from V and 10 bases from J, the gap between germline ends came to 17 bases. Germline assignment: CDR1 SGHRS and CDR2 YFSETQ. The DNA for the CDR3 is TGCGCCAGCAGCTGGGAGGTGGGGGCGAGGTCACCCCTCCACTTT. Encoded protein: CASSWEVGARSPLHF. Full variable domain (missing parts from reference TRBV5-1 and TRBJ1-6): KAGVTQTPRYLIKTRGQQVTLSCSPISGHRSVSWYQQTPGQGLQFLFEYFSETQRNKGNFPGRFSGRQFSNSRSEMNVSTLELGDSALYLCASSWEVGARSPLHFGNGTRLTVT.

This chain uses TRBV9 with TRBJ2-5; 7 positions agree with TRBD2. J gave up 6 bases and V 7 bases, and 12 bases lay outside the gene matches. CDR3 length: 14 residues. Germline values: CDR1 SGDLS, CDR2 YYNGEE. As DNA, the CDR3 is TGTGCCAGCCCTTGGGGAGGGTCAAGTAAGACCCAGTACTTC. Encoded protein: CASPWGGSSKTQYF.

In its sample, this clone was seen once. The chain uses TRBV5-1 and TRBJ1-1; D possibly corresponds to TRBD1 (5 bases). Per germline, CDR1 SGHRS and CDR2 YFSETQ. The V gene lost 0 bases and the J gene lost 6 bases, with 18 bases spanning the gap. The CDR3 consists of 16 residues. The CDR3 nucleotides read TGCGCCAGCAGCTTGGCCCTTTTCAGGGAAGGCGCTGAAGCTTTCTTT. Residues: CASSLALFREGAEAFF.

This clone was found a few times. V is TRBV28 and J is TRBJ1-4; D is perhaps TRBD1 (5 bases). Per germline, CDR1 MDHEN and CDR2 SYDVKM. The germline V and J ends were trimmed by 3 bases and 0 bases, with 17 bases remaining between them. The CDR3 spans 18 residues. The CDR3, as DNA: TGTGCCAGCAGTTTCCCCCGGGGGGATAGTGCAACTAATGAAAAACTGTTTTTT. As protein: CASSFPRGDSATNEKLFF.

This clone occurred once. V is TRBV6-5 and J is TRBJ2-4; D unresolved. The V end was cut by 5 bases, the J end by 5 bases, with 1 base between. The CDR3 runs to 10 residues. The germline V gene encodes CDR1 MNHEY and CDR2 SVGAGI. The CDR3 region has the DNA TGTGCCAGCAGTCAAAACATTCAGTACTTC. Translating it yields CASSQNIQYF.

The chain combines TRBV7-2 with TRBJ1-5; a possible D gene is TRBD1 (6 bases). The CDR3 totals 17 residues. The V and J ends lost 2 bases and 1 base respectively, with 15 bases between them. Per germline, CDR1 SGHTA and CDR2 FQGNSA. CDR3 amino acids: CASSLRGGAESNQPQHF. The DNA for the CDR3 is TGTGCCAGCAGCTTAAGGGGGGGCGCCGAGAGCAATCAGCCCCAGCATTTT.

V gene TRBV19 combines with J gene TRBJ2-1; D is unclear. Germline CDR1 reads LNHDA; CDR2 reads SQIVND (reference sequence). The CDR3 spans 13 residues. V was trimmed by 2 bases and J by 11 bases, leaving 13 bases between them. CDR3 residues: CASSITPRGKQFF. CDR3 DNA sequence: TGTGCCAGTAGTATAACCCCCCGAGGCAAGCAGTTCTTC. The variable domain in full, with the rest retrieved from reference TRBV19 and TRBJ2-1, is DGGITQSPKYLFRKEGQNVTLSCEQNLNHDAMYWYRQDPGQGLRLIYYSQIVNDFQKGDIAEGYSVSREKKESFPLTVTSAQKNPTAFYLCASSITPRGKQFFGPGTRLTVL.

This clone has more than one count but fewer than ten. The V gene is TRBV12-3 or TRBV12-4, the J gene TRBJ1-2; D unresolved. The CDR3 has 12 amino acids. The V gene lost 5 bases and the J gene lost 8 bases, with 12 bases spanning the gap. CDR3 region: CASSAGLGGYTF. The DNA for the CDR3 is TGTGCCAGCAGTGCAGGATTAGGCGGCTACACCTTC.

CDR3 DNA: TGTGCCAGCAGCCGGGAACAGGGGAAGGGTCAGCCCCAGCATTTT. This sequence encodes CASSREQGKGQPQHF. The V call is TRBV7-2, the J call TRBJ1-5, with 7 bases identical to TRBD1. Trimming cost V 5 bases and J 6 bases; bases outside gene matches: 10. Germline V gene sequence: CDR1 SGHTA, CDR2 FQGNSA. This CDR3 has 15 residues.

The V and J genes are TRBV7-9 and TRBJ2-2; 10 nucleotides align to TRBD1. The length of the CDR3 is 14 residues. The trim removed 9 bases at V and 4 bases at J, leaving 5 bases unmatched. Germline lookup yields CDR1 SEHNR and CDR2 FQNEAQ (reference sequence). CDR3 loop: CASGQGGVTGELFF. For the CDR3, the DNA is TGTGCCAGTGGACAGGGGGGGGTCACCGGGGAGCTGTTTTTT.

This sequence joins TRBV27 and TRBJ2-7; D tentatively fits TRBD1 or TRBD2 (5 bases each). Germline V gene data show CDR1 as MNHEY and CDR2 as SMNVEV (reference sequence). Between the trimmed V and J ends, which lost 1 base and 5 bases, there was a span of 12 bases. The CDR3 sequence is 14 residues long. The CDR3 coding sequence is TGTGCCAGCAGTTTATATGAGGGGTTCCACGAGCAGTACTTC. Amino acids: CASSLYEGFHEQYF.

The chain carries TRBV3-1 (or the pseudogene TRBV3-2) and TRBJ2-1; 7 nucleotides agree with TRBD2. The germline CDR1 and CDR2 sequences are LGHDT and YNNKEL (reference sequence). The CDR3 consists of 16 residues. V shed 4 bases and J 6 bases; nucleotides not matched to a gene: 12. The CDR3 loop reads CASSPLRAGVVNEQFF. CDR3 nucleotide sequence: TGTGCCAGCAGCCCACTGCGGGCGGGAGTTGTCAATGAGCAGTTCTTC.

This chain connects TRBV28 to TRBJ2-5, with D perhaps matching TRBD1 (7 bases). The CDR3 extends over 13 amino acids. The germline V gene has CDR1 MDHEN and CDR2 SYDVKM. The V end was cut by 6 bases, the J end by 4 bases, with 12 bases between. This chain's CDR3 is CASRAGGGETQYF. The CDR3 DNA is TGTGCCAGCAGAGCAGGGGGAGGAGAGACCCAGTACTTC.

The chain recombines TRBV27 with TRBJ2-5; 9 nucleotides match TRBD1. The CDR3 runs to 15 residues. Germline V gives CDR1 MNHEY, CDR2 SMNVEV (reference sequence). Trimming removed 6 bases from V and 5 bases from J; junction bases left unmatched: 10. CDR3: CASSPRDRVLETQYF. The CDR3, as DNA: TGTGCCAGCAGCCCCCGGGACAGGGTTTTGGAGACCCAGTACTTC.

The rearrangement uses TRBV7-9 and TRBJ2-3; 9 bases map to TRBD1. The trim removed 0 bases at V and 3 bases at J, leaving 4 bases unmatched. The CDR3 consists of 16 residues. Germline assignment: CDR1 SEHNR and CDR2 FQNEAQ (reference sequence). The DNA of the CDR3 is TGTGCCAGCAGCTTAGCGACAGGGGGTCTGACAGATACGCAGTATTTT. As protein: CASSLATGGLTDTQYF.

The chain has TRBV3-1 (or the pseudogene TRBV3-2) and TRBJ1-2; unclear D gene. Trimming took 3 bases from V and 7 from J, leaving 12 bases between them. This CDR3 is 13 amino acids long. Germline V gene sequence: CDR1 LGHDT, CDR2 YNNKEL (reference sequence). The CDR3 DNA reads TGTGCCAGCAGCCATTATATGATGGGTGGCTACACCTTC. Amino acid sequence: CASSHYMMGGYTF.

The J gene is TRBJ2-6, the V gene TRBV5-1; D is undetermined. The CDR3 contains 14 residues. The germline CDR1 and CDR2 sequences are SGHRS and YFSETQ. The germline V and J ends were trimmed by 1 base and 2 bases, with 4 bases remaining between them. In nucleotides, the CDR3 is TGCGCCAGCAGCTTGATAGCTGGGGCCAACGTCCTGACTTTC. Amino acids: CASSLIAGANVLTF.

In DNA, the CDR3 is TGTGCCAGCAGCCTACAGGGCTGGGGCAATCAGCCCCAGCATTTT. Its protein is CASSLQGWGNQPQHF. The chain couples TRBV7-2 to TRBJ1-5; D perhaps matches TRBD1 (6 bases). Trimming pared 5 bases from V and 2 bases from J, leaving 13 bases between. The V gene's germline CDR1 is SGHTA and CDR2 FQGNSA. CDR3 size: 15 residues.

The chain carries TRBV12-5 and TRBJ2-5; the match to TRBD2 covers 9 bases. Germline assignment: CDR1 LGHNT and CDR2 FRNRAP. Losses at the gene ends were 2 bases for V and 5 bases for J; bases not matched to a gene: 3. The CDR3 sequence is 14 residues long. This CDR3 reads CASGLRTSDETQYF. CDR3 DNA: TGTGCTAGTGGTTTGAGGACTAGCGACGAGACCCAGTACTTC.

This sequence joins TRBV7-2 and TRBJ1-2; D call uncertain. V was trimmed by 3 bases and J by 4 bases, leaving 12 bases between them. Germline values: CDR1 SGHTA, CDR2 FQGNSA. The CDR3 has 14 amino acids. The CDR3 sequence is CASSFAGSRYGYTF. In DNA, the CDR3 is TGTGCCAGCAGCTTTGCGGGCTCCCGCTATGGCTACACCTTC.

A single count supports this clone. J is TRBJ2-1 and V is TRBV28; D is tentatively TRBD1 or TRBD2 (5 bases each). Germline V gives CDR1 MDHEN, CDR2 SYDVKM. This CDR3 region has 16 residues. V was trimmed by 4 bases and J by 1 base, leaving 14 bases between them. CDR3 coding DNA: TGTGCCAGCAGTTGGCCCGGGACGGCTTCCTACAATGAGCAGTTCTTC. Residues: CASSWPGTASYNEQFF. The full variable domain, rest sourced from reference TRBV28 and TRBJ2-1, is DVKVTQSSRYLVKRTGEKVFLECVQDMDHENMFWYRQDPGLGLRLIYFSYDVKMKEKGDIPEGYSVSREKKERFSLILESASTNQTSMYLCASSWPGTASYNEQFFGPGTRLTVL.

CDR3 region: CASSLGQTQQETQYF. For the CDR3, the DNA is TGCGCCAGCAGCTTGGGACAGACCCAGCAAGAGACCCAGTACTTC. V gene TRBV5-1 combines with J gene TRBJ2-5; D possibly corresponds to TRBD1 (5 bases). The V gene's germline CDR1 is SGHRS and CDR2 YFSETQ. The ends were cut back, 0 bases at V and 2 bases at J, with 11 bases in the middle. CDR3 length equals 15 residues.

This rearrangement joins TRBV7-2 to TRBJ2-2; 8 bases fit TRBD1. The CDR3 has 15 residues. Germline V gene data show CDR1 as SGHTA and CDR2 as FQGNSA. With V trimmed by 5 bases and J by 5 bases, 7 bases remained unmatched. Here the CDR3 DNA reads TGTGCCAGCAGCATTGGACAGGGCAGGACCGGGGAGCTGTTTTTT. Translation gives CASSIGQGRTGELFF.

The J gene is TRBJ2-1, the V gene TRBV5-1; 9 positions match TRBD2. The CDR3 has 15 amino acids. Germline V gene sequence: CDR1 SGHRS, CDR2 YFSETQ. The V segment lost 0 bases and the J segment 7 bases; nucleotides outside the gene matches: 5. The CDR3 nucleotides read TGCGCCAGCAGCTTGGGAGCGGGAGGTAGTAATGAGCAGTTCTTC. Residues: CASSLGAGGSNEQFF. The full variable domain, rest sourced from reference TRBV5-1 and TRBJ2-1, is KAGVTQTPRYLIKTRGQQVTLSCSPISGHRSVSWYQQTPGQGLQFLFEYFSETQRNKGNFPGRFSGRQFSNSRSEMNVSTLELGDSALYLCASSLGAGGSNEQFFGPGTRLTVL.

This chain's CDR3 is CASSLEPHYGYTF. In nucleotides, the CDR3 is TGTGCCAGCAGTTTAGAACCCCACTATGGCTACACCTTC. The chain recombines TRBV28 with TRBJ1-2; D not resolved. Germline V CDR1 and CDR2: MDHEN, SYDVKM. The CDR3 contains 13 residues. V was clipped by 2 bases and J by 3 bases, with 7 bases between them.

The rearrangement links TRBV5-4 to TRBJ2-7; TRBD2 matches at 7 bases. The CDR3 runs to 15 residues. V lost 0 bases, J lost 3 bases, and 6 bases stayed unmatched. Germline loops: CDR1 SGHNT, CDR2 YYREEE (reference sequence). CDR3 region: CASSLGARGDYEQYF. The CDR3 bases are TGTGCCAGCAGCTTGGGCGCCCGGGGGGACTACGAGCAGTACTTC.

This chain uses TRBV18 with TRBJ2-3; D may be TRBD2 (6 bases). V was trimmed by 6 bases and J by 3 bases, leaving 16 bases between them. The germline V gene has CDR1 KGHSH and CDR2 LQKENI. CDR3 length: 15 amino acids. The CDR3 DNA follows: TGTGCCAGCTCCCCCGGCGGAGGGAGAACAGATACGCAGTATTTT. As protein: CASSPGGGRTDTQYF.

The rearrangement joins TRBV19 to TRBJ1-6, with 9 bases matching TRBD1. The junction had 6 bases not matched to a gene; V was cut back by 3 bases and J by 0 bases. Germline CDR1 is LNHDA and CDR2 is SQIVND (reference sequence). The CDR3 is made up of 18 amino acids. The CDR3 DNA sequence: TGTGCCAGTAGTATCGGGACAGGGCTACTCTCCTATAATTCACCCCTCCACTTT. Protein sequence: CASSIGTGLLSYNSPLHF.